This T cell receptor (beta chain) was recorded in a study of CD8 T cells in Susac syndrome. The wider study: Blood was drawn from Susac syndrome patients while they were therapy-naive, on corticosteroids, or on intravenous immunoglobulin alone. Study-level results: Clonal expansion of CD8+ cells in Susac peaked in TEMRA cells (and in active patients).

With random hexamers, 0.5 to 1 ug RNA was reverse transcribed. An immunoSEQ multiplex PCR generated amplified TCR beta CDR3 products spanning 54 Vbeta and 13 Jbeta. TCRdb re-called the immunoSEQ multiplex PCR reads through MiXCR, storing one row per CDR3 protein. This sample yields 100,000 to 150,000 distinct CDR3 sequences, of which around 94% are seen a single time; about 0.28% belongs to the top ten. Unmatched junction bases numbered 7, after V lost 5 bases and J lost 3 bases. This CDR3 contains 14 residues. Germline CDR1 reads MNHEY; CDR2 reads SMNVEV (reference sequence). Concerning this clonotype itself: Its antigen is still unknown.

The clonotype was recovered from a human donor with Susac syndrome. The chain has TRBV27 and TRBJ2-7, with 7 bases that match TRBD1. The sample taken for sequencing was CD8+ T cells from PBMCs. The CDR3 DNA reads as TGTGCCAGCAGTAGCCGACAGGGAGACTACGAGCAGTACTTC. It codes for CASSSRQGDYEQYF.